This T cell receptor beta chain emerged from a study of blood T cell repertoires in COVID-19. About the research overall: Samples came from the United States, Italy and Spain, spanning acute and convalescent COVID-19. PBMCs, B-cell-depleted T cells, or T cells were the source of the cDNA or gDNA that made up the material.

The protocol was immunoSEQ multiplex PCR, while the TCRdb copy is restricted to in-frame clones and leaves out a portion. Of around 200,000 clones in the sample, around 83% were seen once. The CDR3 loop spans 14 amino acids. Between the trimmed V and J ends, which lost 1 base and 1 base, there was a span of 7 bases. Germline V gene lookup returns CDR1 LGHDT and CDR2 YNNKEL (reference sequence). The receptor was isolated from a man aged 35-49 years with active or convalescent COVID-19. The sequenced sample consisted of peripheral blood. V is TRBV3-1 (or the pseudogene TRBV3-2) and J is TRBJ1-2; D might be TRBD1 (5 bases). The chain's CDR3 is CASSQGGGNYGYTF. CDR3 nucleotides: TGTGCCAGCAGCCAAGGCGGGGGTAACTATGGCTACACCTTC.